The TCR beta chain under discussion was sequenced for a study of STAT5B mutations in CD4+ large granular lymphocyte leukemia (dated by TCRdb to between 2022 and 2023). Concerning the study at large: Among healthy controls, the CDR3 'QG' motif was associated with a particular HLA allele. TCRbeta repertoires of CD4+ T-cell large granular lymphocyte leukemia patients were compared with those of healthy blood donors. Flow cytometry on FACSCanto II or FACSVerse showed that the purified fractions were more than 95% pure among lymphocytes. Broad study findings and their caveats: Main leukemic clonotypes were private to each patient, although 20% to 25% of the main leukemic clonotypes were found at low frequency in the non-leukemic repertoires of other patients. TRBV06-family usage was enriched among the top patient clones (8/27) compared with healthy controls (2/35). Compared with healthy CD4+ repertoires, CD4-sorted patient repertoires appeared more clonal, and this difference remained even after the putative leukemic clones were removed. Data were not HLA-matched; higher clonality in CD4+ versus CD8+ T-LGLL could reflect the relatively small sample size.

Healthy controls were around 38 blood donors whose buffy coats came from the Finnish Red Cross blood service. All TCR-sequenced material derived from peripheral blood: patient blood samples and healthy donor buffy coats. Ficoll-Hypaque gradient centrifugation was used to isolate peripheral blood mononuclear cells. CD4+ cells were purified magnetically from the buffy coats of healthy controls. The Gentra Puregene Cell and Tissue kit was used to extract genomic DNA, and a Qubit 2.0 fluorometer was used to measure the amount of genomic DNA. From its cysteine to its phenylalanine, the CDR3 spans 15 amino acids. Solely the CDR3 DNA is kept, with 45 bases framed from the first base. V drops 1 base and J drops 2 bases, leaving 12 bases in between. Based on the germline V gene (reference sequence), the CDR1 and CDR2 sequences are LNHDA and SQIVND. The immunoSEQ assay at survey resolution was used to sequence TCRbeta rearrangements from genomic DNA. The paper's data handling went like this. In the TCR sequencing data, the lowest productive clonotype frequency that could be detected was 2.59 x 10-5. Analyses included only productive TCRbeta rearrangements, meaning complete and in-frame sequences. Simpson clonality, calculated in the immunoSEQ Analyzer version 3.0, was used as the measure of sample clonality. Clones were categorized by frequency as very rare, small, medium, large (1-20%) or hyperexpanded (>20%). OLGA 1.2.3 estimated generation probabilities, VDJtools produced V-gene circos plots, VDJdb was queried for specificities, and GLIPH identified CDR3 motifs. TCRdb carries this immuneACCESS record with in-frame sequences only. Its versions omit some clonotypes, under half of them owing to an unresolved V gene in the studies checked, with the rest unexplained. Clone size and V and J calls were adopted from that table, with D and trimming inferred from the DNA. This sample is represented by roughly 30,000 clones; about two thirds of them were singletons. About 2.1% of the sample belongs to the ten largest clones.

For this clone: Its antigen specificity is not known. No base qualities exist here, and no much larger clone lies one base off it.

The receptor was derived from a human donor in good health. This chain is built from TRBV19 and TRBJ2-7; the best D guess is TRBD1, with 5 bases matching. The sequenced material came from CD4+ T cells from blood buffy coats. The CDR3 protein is CASSIGQLSAYEQYF. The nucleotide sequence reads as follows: TGTGCCAGTAGTATAGGACAGTTATCAGCCTACGAGCAGTACTTC.